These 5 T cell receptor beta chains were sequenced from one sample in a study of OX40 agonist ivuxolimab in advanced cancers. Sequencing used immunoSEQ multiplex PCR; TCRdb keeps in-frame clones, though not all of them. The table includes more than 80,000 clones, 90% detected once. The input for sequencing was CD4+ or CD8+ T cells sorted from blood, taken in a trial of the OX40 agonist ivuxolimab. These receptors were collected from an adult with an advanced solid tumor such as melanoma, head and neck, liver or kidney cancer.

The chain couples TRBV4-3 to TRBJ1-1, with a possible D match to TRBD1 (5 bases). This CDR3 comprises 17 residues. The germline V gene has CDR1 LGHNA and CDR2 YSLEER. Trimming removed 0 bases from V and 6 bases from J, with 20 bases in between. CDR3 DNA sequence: TGCGCCAGCAGCCAAGAAGGGCCTGGGGCCCGTGTCCCTGAAGCTTTCTTT. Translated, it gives CASSQEGPGARVPEAFF.

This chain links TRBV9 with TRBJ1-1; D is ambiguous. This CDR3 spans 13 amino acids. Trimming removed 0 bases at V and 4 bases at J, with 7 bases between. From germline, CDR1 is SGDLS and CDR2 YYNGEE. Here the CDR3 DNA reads TGTGCCAGCAGCGTAGGGGTAGGCACTGAAGCTTTCTTT. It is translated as CASSVGVGTEAFF.

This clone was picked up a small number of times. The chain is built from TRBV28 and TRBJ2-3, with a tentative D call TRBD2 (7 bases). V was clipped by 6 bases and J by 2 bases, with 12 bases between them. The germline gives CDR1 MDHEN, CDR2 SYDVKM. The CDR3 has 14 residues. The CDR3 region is CASSPAGATDTQYF. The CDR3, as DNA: TGTGCCAGCAGCCCCGCGGGGGCCACAGATACGCAGTATTTT.

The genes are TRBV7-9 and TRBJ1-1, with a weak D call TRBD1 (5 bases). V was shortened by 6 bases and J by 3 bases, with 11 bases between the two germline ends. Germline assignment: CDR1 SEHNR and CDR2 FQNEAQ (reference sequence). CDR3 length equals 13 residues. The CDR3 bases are TGTGCCAGCAGTTGGGGGGGTGACACTGAAGCTTTCTTT. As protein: CASSWGGDTEAFF. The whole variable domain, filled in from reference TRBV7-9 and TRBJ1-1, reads DTGVSQNPRHKITKRGQNVTFRCDPISEHNRLYWYRQTLGQGPEFLTYFQNEAQLEKSRLLSDRFSAERPKGSFSTLEIQRTEQGDSAMYLCASSWGGDTEAFFGQGTRLTVV.

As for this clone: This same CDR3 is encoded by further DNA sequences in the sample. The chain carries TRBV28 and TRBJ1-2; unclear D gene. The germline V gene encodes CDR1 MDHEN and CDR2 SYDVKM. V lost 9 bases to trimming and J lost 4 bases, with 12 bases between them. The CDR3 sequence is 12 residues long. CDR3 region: CASSLGFYGYTF. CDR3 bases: TGTGCCAGTTCTCTTGGGTTCTATGGCTACACCTTC.